The 18 T cell receptor beta chains reported below all come from one sample, sequenced in a study of cytomegalovirus exposure and HLA in healthy donors. Vbeta (60) and Jbeta (13) primers were used in the PCR. Data came from immunoSEQ multiplex PCR; TCRdb stores just in-frame clones and leaves some out. The data show under 200,000 clones, more than 70% seen once. Sequencing input: PBMCs. All receptors derive from a woman in her fifties or sixties in good health and CMV-seropositive.

The chain couples TRBV9 to TRBJ2-5, with 11 bases identical to TRBD1. V lost 3 bases, J lost 5 bases, and 6 bases stayed unmatched. The CDR3 runs to 15 residues. Per the germline V gene, CDR1 is SGDLS and CDR2 is YYNGEE. The CDR3 nucleotides read TGTGCCAGCAGCGCGGGACAGGGGGTTCCGGAGACCCAGTACTTC. It specifies CASSAGQGVPETQYF.

This chain joins TRBV30 and TRBJ1-1, with D perhaps matching TRBD1 (6 bases). The CDR3 is 13 amino acids. The germline CDR1 and CDR2 sequences are GTSNPN and SVGIG (reference sequence). The V gene lost 0 bases and the J gene lost 3 bases, with 8 bases spanning the gap. The CDR3 region has the DNA TGTGCCTGGAGTGTACACAGGGACACTGAAGCTTTCTTT. It encodes CAWSVHRDTEAFF. Variable domain in full (rest from reference TRBV30 and TRBJ1-1): SQTIHQWPATLVQPVGSPLSLECTVEGTSNPNLYWYRQAAGRGLQLLFYSVGIGQISSEVPQNLSASRPQDRQFILSSKKLLLSDSGFYLCAWSVHRDTEAFFGQGTRLTVV.

V and J are TRBV5-1 and TRBJ2-1; tentatively, D is TRBD1 (6 bases). CDR3 length: 14 residues. The V gene lost 2 bases and the J gene lost 4 bases, with 10 bases spanning the gap. Germline-derived CDR1 and CDR2 are SGHRS and YFSETQ. The CDR3 loop reads CASSFEQGYNEQFF. In DNA form, the CDR3 reads TGCGCCAGCAGCTTCGAACAGGGTTACAATGAGCAGTTCTTC. The complete variable domain, with remaining parts taken from reference TRBV5-1 and TRBJ2-1, reads KAGVTQTPRYLIKTRGQQVTLSCSPISGHRSVSWYQQTPGQGLQFLFEYFSETQRNKGNFPGRFSGRQFSNSRSEMNVSTLELGDSALYLCASSFEQGYNEQFFGPGTRLTVL.

This clone occurred a few times. The chain has TRBV6-1 and TRBJ1-3, with D uncertain. Trimming took off 4 bases at V and 0 bases at J, with 7 bases between the two ends. CDR1 is MNHNS, CDR2 SASEGT, per germline. The CDR3 is made up of 14 amino acids. The CDR3 DNA follows: TGTGCCAGCAGTGTACTTCTCTCTGGAAACACCATATATTTT. The encoded protein is CASSVLLSGNTIYF.

This chain joins TRBV28 and TRBJ2-5; TRBD1 agrees at 9 bases. V lost 7 bases to trimming and J lost 0 bases; unmatched junction nucleotides: 9. This CDR3 contains 16 residues. Germline V gene data show CDR1 as MDHEN and CDR2 as SYDVKM. CDR3 amino acids: CASTLTGGWYQETQYF. The CDR3, as DNA: TGTGCCAGCACGTTAACAGGGGGCTGGTACCAAGAGACCCAGTACTTC.

CDR3 loop: CASSPLRAPNTEAFF. The CDR3, as DNA: TGTGCCAGCTCACCACTGAGGGCCCCGAACACTGAAGCTTTCTTT. J is TRBJ1-1 and V is TRBV18, with no clear D. CDR1 and CDR2 (germline): KGHSH, LQKENI. Trimming shortened V by 1 base and J by 1 base, and 10 bases separated the two germline ends. The CDR3 covers 15 residues. Complete variable domain (other parts from reference TRBV18 and TRBJ1-1): NAGVMQNPRHLVRRRGQEARLRCSPMKGHSHVYWYRQLPEEGLKFMVYLQKENIIDESGMPKERFSAEFPKEGPSILRIQQVVRGDSAAYFCASSPLRAPNTEAFFGQGTRLTVV.

This chain connects TRBV7-2 to TRBJ2-5; tentatively, D is TRBD1 (5 bases). This CDR3 has 16 residues. Germline loops: CDR1 SGHTA, CDR2 FQGNSA. The germline V and J ends were trimmed by 0 bases and 5 bases, with 16 bases remaining between them. Here the CDR3 reads CASSLAFDSSPETQYF. CDR3 nucleotides: TGTGCCAGCAGCTTAGCGTTCGACAGTTCTCCGGAGACCCAGTACTTC.

The rearrangement joins TRBV4-1 to TRBJ2-3, with 7 positions matching TRBD2. Per the germline V gene, CDR1 is MGHRA and CDR2 is YSYEKL. The CDR3 runs to 17 residues. With 1 base clipped from V and 1 base from J, the junction kept 8 bases outside the gene matches. The CDR3: CASSQAPDAGGTDTQYF. The CDR3 nucleotides are TGCGCCAGCAGCCAAGCCCCAGATGCGGGGGGCACAGATACGCAGTATTTT.

V is TRBV7-2 and J is TRBJ2-1, with TRBD2 as a possible D gene (6 bases). V was cut by 3 bases and J by 9 bases, with 9 bases left in between. The CDR3 length is 12 residues. The V gene's germline CDR1 is SGHTA and CDR2 FQGNSA. The CDR3 is CASSFLEGEQFF. In DNA form, the CDR3 reads TGTGCCAGCAGCTTTCTGGAGGGTGAGCAGTTCTTC.

The chain joins TRBV6-5 to TRBJ2-5; D might be TRBD2 (6 bases). The ends were cut back, 0 bases at V and 2 bases at J, with 13 bases in the middle. This CDR3 has 16 residues. Per germline, CDR1 MNHEY and CDR2 SVGAGI. The CDR3, as DNA: TGTGCCAGCAGTTACTCGAATAGCGGCGGGCAAGAGACCCAGTACTTC. Amino acid sequence: CASSYSNSGGQETQYF.

The chain couples TRBV6-1 to TRBJ1-2; 7 nucleotides line up with TRBD1. The CDR3 is 16 amino acids. V shed 3 bases and J 8 bases; nucleotides not matched to a gene: 15. The germline gives CDR1 MNHNS, CDR2 SASEGT. DNA for the CDR3: TGTGCCAGCAGTGAGCTTAGACAGGGAATGTCTATCGGCTACACCTTC. Translated, it gives CASSELRQGMSIGYTF.

This clone was seen a few times. The chain uses TRBV4-3 and TRBJ2-3; possible D gene TRBD2, 6 bases. Trimming shortened V by 3 bases and J by 1 base, and 14 bases separated the two germline ends. Germline assignment: CDR1 LGHNA and CDR2 YSLEER. CDR3 length: 16 amino acids. CDR3 in DNA: TGCGCCAGCAGCCAGGCCTGGGACTCCGGCACAGATACGCAGTATTTT. Protein sequence: CASSQAWDSGTDTQYF.

The chain has TRBV5-4 and TRBJ2-3; 7 bases align to TRBD2. CDR1 is SGHNT, CDR2 YYREEE, per germline (reference sequence). V shed 2 bases and J 5 bases; nucleotides not matched to a gene: 5. The CDR3 length is 14 residues. Written as DNA, the CDR3 is TGTGCCAGCAGCTTCACTGGGGGGGAAGATACGCAGTATTTT. Translating gives CASSFTGGEDTQYF.

V and J are TRBV4-1 and TRBJ2-1, with 7 bases lining up with TRBD2. The junction had 8 bases not matched to a gene; V was cut back by 0 bases and J by 3 bases. The germline gives CDR1 MGHRA, CDR2 YSYEKL. CDR3 length: 17 amino acids. CDR3 in amino acids: CASSQEGLTGVYNEQFF. CDR3 DNA: TGCGCCAGCAGCCAAGAGGGACTAACGGGGGTCTACAATGAGCAGTTCTTC.

The chain couples TRBV7-9 to TRBJ1-2; TRBD1 matches at 8 bases. Germline CDR1 is SEHNR and CDR2 is FQNEAQ (reference sequence). The CDR3 totals 12 residues. V was pared by 2 bases and J by 10 bases, with 3 bases of the junction left unmatched. The chain's CDR3 is CASSLPQGDYTF. The CDR3 nucleotides read TGTGCCAGCAGCTTACCACAGGGGGACTACACCTTC.

This chain links TRBV4-3 with TRBJ2-3; 10 bases line up with TRBD2. This CDR3 comprises 17 residues. The trim removed 0 bases at V and 4 bases at J, leaving 7 bases unmatched. CDR1 and CDR2 (germline): LGHNA, YSLEER. CDR3 nucleotides: TGCGCCAGCAGCCAAGATTCCCGGACTAGCGGTTCAGATACGCAGTATTTT. This translates into CASSQDSRTSGSDTQYF.

The chain links TRBV7-2 to TRBJ2-7; the D gene is possibly TRBD2 (7 bases). Germline V lookup: CDR1 SGHTA, CDR2 FQGNSA. The CDR3 sequence is 16 residues long. V shed 1 base and J shed 0 bases, with 13 bases lying between them. This chain's CDR3 is CASSLDAGASSYEQYF. The CDR3 nucleotides read TGTGCCAGCAGCTTAGACGCGGGGGCCAGCTCCTACGAGCAGTACTTC.

The chain has TRBV7-2 and TRBJ1-5; D not resolved. V lost 6 bases, J lost 1 base, and 4 bases lay in between. Germline V gene data show CDR1 as SGHTA and CDR2 as FQGNSA. This CDR3 contains 12 residues. The DNA for the CDR3 is TGTGCCAGCAGTCAAAGCAATCAGCCCCAGCATTTT. Residues: CASSQSNQPQHF.